Reported below is one T cell receptor beta chain. This clonotype has a count of ten or more. Its antigen remains unidentified. No per-base quality is available; no much larger clone lies one base away. Library prep was done by PCR. TCRdb lists the instrument as Illumina HiSeq 4000. Bulk TCR libraries were made following a previously described method, with the TCR primers given in Table S5. Total RNA was purified with the Qiagen AllPrep DNA/RNA kit. Before analysis, reads from multiple sequencing runs of the same library were pooled. The study's processing was this. Reads were retained only if an exact TCR constant sequence was present, and the retained reads were trimmed to 150 nt and grouped according to their 12-nt molecular barcodes. Reads in each barcode group were sub-clustered using a 15% Levenshtein threshold, and a quality-weighted consensus sequence was built for each RNA molecule. Non-functional sequences were discarded, and so were lower-count sequences lying one edit away from another sequence. Based on fitting two negative binomial distributions, any barcode sub-cluster with under 20% of the maximum read count was discarded. The raw public data were reprocessed by TCRdb itself: fastp quality trimming at Q25, MiXCR clonotype calling, in-frame beta chains only. Entries that share a CDR3 protein sequence are merged under the most common genes and DNA. The V and J calls and clone size come from TCRdb's table, not from the authors' own analysis. The sample table holds about 640,000 distinct CDR3 sequences, of which 15% to 20% were seen once. 0.85% to 0.9% of the sample comes from the top ten.

The CDR3 starts with the cysteine, ends with the phenylalanine, and has 14 residues. The read is trimmed to its CDR3 DNA, 42 bases read in frame from base 1. The CDR1 and CDR2 encoded by the germline V gene are SGDLS and YYNGEE. Between the V and J ends, shortened by 4 bases and 1 base respectively, the junction contains 11 bases. This specimen belongs to a study of molecular identifiers for immune sequencing clone quantification (dated by TCRdb to between 2017 and 2018). About the investigation overall: For a replicate experiment, RNA from around 20,000 or 100,000 naive CD8 T cells was divided into five aliquots, of which four were sequenced. CD8 T cells were used in a methods study to benchmark molecular-identifier clustering-based TCR repertoire sequencing (MIDCIRS) and TCR RNA copy counting. The paper's findings and limits, for the study overall: In CMV-specific effector cells, over 97% of molecules were held by clones above 20 RNA copies, whereas under 1% of molecules were held by such clones in naive cells. The naive libraries included spiked-in Jurkat TCR RNA (around 10 copies' worth), and this RNA is not part of the donor repertoire. Spiked-in Jurkat TCR RNA equal to a single cell's worth was reported to be detectable even within 1,100,000 naive CD8 T cells. Highly expanded clone sizes could be underestimated if identical TCR molecules share a barcode. When barcode sub-clustering was left out, chimeric consensus sequences inflated TCR diversity, with chimeras reaching as high as 47%. Modeling gave about 3 recovered TCR RNA copies per cell versus 7.5 to 10 by digital PCR, implying roughly 28% capture efficiency.

Libraries of naive CD8 T cells were generated from about 19,000 to 1,100,000 sorted cells, with 10%, 30% or 50% of the purified RNA used. Naive CD8 T cells were FACS-sorted as CD8+CD4-CCR7+CD45RA+ on a BD FACSAria II into RLT Plus buffer. To test detection sensitivity, Jurkat RNA equivalent to more than 9 TCR copies was spiked into samples of about 19,000-1,100,000 naive CD8 T cells. Enrichment of CD8 T cells was done with RosetteSep CD8+ T Cell Enrichment Cocktail plus Ficoll-Paque, and ACK red cell lysis came afterward. Recombination joined TRBV9 with TRBJ2-5; TRBD2 is possibly the D segment (5 matching bases). Specimen: naive CD8+ T cells from blood, with Jurkat cell RNA spiked in. Explained via the paper, the cell subset or site label denotes: FACS-sorted CD8+CD4-CCR7+CD45RA+ naive T cells. The receptor's source is a human donor in good health. Some libraries in this study had Jurkat cell RNA spiked in. The encoded CDR3 is CASSPGLLQETQYF. At the DNA level, the sequence is TGTGCCAGCAGCCCCGGACTTCTCCAAGAGACCCAGTACTTC.